This paragraph reports one T cell receptor (beta chain). Per the study methods: Reference gene primer amplification in the assay estimated nucleated cell counts. Clones were sequenced by immunoSEQ multiplex PCR, and TCRdb holds only the in-frame ones, with some missing. From that table come the V and J calls and clone size; the DNA was used to work out D and trimming. The table shows fewer than 150,000 clones, with about two thirds occurring only once. These data come from a study of blood T cell repertoires in COVID-19. Germline loops: CDR1 SGHDT, CDR2 YYEEEE. Trimming took 4 bases from V and 2 from J, leaving 13 bases between them. The CDR3 contains 14 residues.

Specimen: peripheral blood. The TCR sequence derives from a human donor with acute or convalescent COVID-19. The donor label of this sample is uncertain. The chain employs TRBV5-6 and TRBJ2-7, with a weak D call TRBD1 (6 bases). The CDR3 nucleotides are TGTGCCAGCAGCGTGACCGGACAGCCCTACGAGCAGTACTTC. This encodes CASSVTGQPYEQYF.